The 21 T cell receptor beta chains listed next were all sequenced from one sample in a study of blood T cell repertoires in COVID-19. Clones were read by immunoSEQ multiplex PCR, and TCRdb kept only the in-frame ones, dropping some. The table lists around 120,000 clones, about 85% of them singletons. Sequencing was carried out using peripheral blood. Every receptor here comes from a man aged 70-80 years with acute or convalescent COVID-19.

The chain is built from TRBV15 and TRBJ2-3, with TRBD2 matching over 10 bases. CDR3 size: 18 residues. The V and J ends lost 0 bases and 1 base, in that order; junction bases with no gene match: 7. CDR1 and CDR2 from the germline V gene are LNHNV and YYDKDF (reference sequence). CDR3 DNA: TGTGCCACCAGCAGAGAGAGCCCCGGGACTAGCGGCACAGATACGCAGTATTTT. This translates into CATSRESPGTSGTDTQYF.

The rearrangement links TRBV7-6 to TRBJ2-3, with 13 bases matching TRBD2. This CDR3 spans 18 amino acids. V trimming: 3 bases; J trimming: 0 bases; junction bases outside the gene matches: 6. Germline V gene data show CDR1 as SGHVS and CDR2 as FNYEAQ. The DNA of the CDR3 is TGTGCCAGCAGCTTGACTAGCGGGGGGCACACTAGCACAGATACGCAGTATTTT. It is translated as CASSLTSGGHTSTDTQYF.

This chain links TRBV5-1 with TRBJ1-4; TRBD1 matches 8 bases. CDR3 length: 18 amino acids. V was clipped by 3 bases and J by 10 bases; unmatched bases: 20. Germline V gene data show CDR1 as SGHRS and CDR2 as YFSETQ. CDR3 sequence (DNA): TGCGCCAGCAGCTCAAGAGGTATACCAGGGGGCACGGACGGAAAACTGTTTTTT. It yields the protein CASSSRGIPGGTDGKLFF.

V is TRBV6-5 and J is TRBJ2-1, with 7 bases lining up with TRBD2. CDR1 and CDR2 from the germline V gene are MNHEY and SVGAGI. CDR3 size: 14 residues. V was clipped by 7 bases and J by 6 bases; unmatched bases: 9. This CDR3 reads CASMSRGDRNEQFF. The CDR3 nucleotides are TGTGCCAGCATGTCCCGGGGGGACCGCAATGAGCAGTTCTTC.

This clone has only one observation. The gene calls are TRBV12-3 or TRBV12-4 and TRBJ1-2, with 8 bases lining up with TRBD1. With 4 bases clipped from V and 2 bases from J, the junction kept 0 bases outside the gene matches. The CDR3 covers 13 residues. This chain's CDR3 is CASSWTGNYGYTF. The CDR3 nucleotides read TGTGCCAGCAGTTGGACAGGGAACTATGGCTACACCTTC.

On this clone: Other DNA sequences in the same sample also yield this CDR3. The gene calls are TRBV5-5 and TRBJ1-2; possibly TRBD1 for D (6 bases). This CDR3 region has 15 residues. V lost 8 bases, J lost 8 bases, and 25 bases lay in between. The germline V gene encodes CDR1 SGHKS and CDR2 YYEKEE (reference sequence). CDR3 coding DNA: TGTGCCAGTAGCGTACACCCCGGGACACCAGAGGGCTACACCTTC. Amino acid sequence: CASSVHPGTPEGYTF.

This rearrangement joins TRBV5-4 to TRBJ2-7; D might be TRBD2 (5 bases). The length of the CDR3 is 15 residues. Germline V lookup: CDR1 SGHNT, CDR2 YYREEE (reference sequence). V was shortened by 0 bases and J by 3 bases, with 13 bases between the two germline ends. CDR3 sequence: CASSLGAGVYYEQYF. The CDR3 coding sequence is TGTGCCAGCAGCTTGGGGGCCGGGGTTTACTACGAGCAGTACTTC.

This clone was seen just once. The V gene is TRBV19, the J gene TRBJ2-1; D is uncertain. Germline loops: CDR1 LNHDA, CDR2 SQIVND (reference sequence). Trimming removed 0 bases at V and 0 bases at J, with 12 bases between. The CDR3 length is 17 residues. Here the CDR3 DNA reads TGTGCCAGTAGTATAGATCTATACCGGAGCTCCTACAATGAGCAGTTCTTC. Translating gives CASSIDLYRSSYNEQFF.

This chain uses TRBV11-2 with TRBJ2-2; weak D call: TRBD2 (6 bases). The CDR3 totals 15 residues. Germline V lookup: CDR1 SGHAT, CDR2 FQNNGV. V gave up 5 bases and J gave up 4 bases, with 14 bases separating them. CDR3 coding DNA: TGTGCCAGCAGCCCAAGGAGGGCCGGCACCGGGGAGCTGTTTTTT. It specifies CASSPRRAGTGELFF. The full variable domain, completed using reference TRBV11-2 and TRBJ2-2, is EAGVAQSPRYKIIEKRQSVAFWCNPISGHATLYWYQQILGQGPKLLIQFQNNGVVDDSQLPKDRFSAERLKGVDSTLKIQPAKLEDSAVYLCASSPRRAGTGELFFGEGSRLTVL.

This clone has just a few counts. The CDR3 coding sequence is TGCAGCGTCGCTCAGGGAATCCGTCTGGAGACCCAGTACTTC. This encodes CSVAQGIRLETQYF. The genes are TRBV29-1 and TRBJ2-5, with D perhaps matching TRBD1 (5 bases). The CDR3 contains 14 residues. V lost 6 bases and J lost 5, with 19 bases in between. The germline V gene encodes CDR1 SQVTM and CDR2 ANQGSEA.

The DNA of the CDR3 is TGCGCCAGCAGCTCTCAGGGGGCGAGCCAAGAGACCCAGTACTTC. Its protein is CASSSQGASQETQYF. The chain joins TRBV5-1 to TRBJ2-5; 8 nucleotides line up with TRBD1. Trimming at V came to 3 bases and at J to 1 base, leaving 5 bases not matched to a gene. Per germline, CDR1 SGHRS and CDR2 YFSETQ. The CDR3 runs to 15 residues. Together with reference TRBV5-1 and TRBJ2-5, the CDR3 gives the full variable domain: KAGVTQTPRYLIKTRGQQVTLSCSPISGHRSVSWYQQTPGQGLQFLFEYFSETQRNKGNFPGRFSGRQFSNSRSEMNVSTLELGDSALYLCASSSQGASQETQYFGPGTRLLVL.

V usage is TRBV3-1 (or the pseudogene TRBV3-2) and J usage is TRBJ1-2; no definite D call. The germline V gene has CDR1 LGHDT and CDR2 YNNKEL (reference sequence). The CDR3 is 13 residues long. V was shortened by 4 bases and J by 4 bases, with 10 bases between the two germline ends. CDR3 nucleotide sequence: TGTGCCAGCAGCCCCGACGGGTCCTATGGCTACACCTTC. It is translated as CASSPDGSYGYTF.

Here the CDR3 reads CASSPPWGVTYEQYF. In nucleotides, the CDR3 is TGTGCCAGCAGCCCCCCGTGGGGGGTTACCTACGAGCAGTACTTC. This chain joins TRBV11-2 and TRBJ2-7; D possibly corresponds to TRBD2 (6 bases). The V and J ends lost 5 bases and 2 bases respectively, with 16 bases between them. The CDR3 consists of 15 residues. The germline CDR1 and CDR2 sequences are SGHAT and FQNNGV.

Here the CDR3 reads CASGQGIHEQYF. The CDR3 coding sequence is TGTGCCAGCGGACAGGGCATCCACGAGCAGTACTTC. The V gene is TRBV2, the J gene TRBJ2-7; TRBD1 matches 8 bases. J lost 5 bases, V lost 8 bases, and 5 bases had no gene match. In germline, CDR1 is SNHLY, CDR2 FYNNEI. The CDR3 runs to 12 residues.

This sequence joins TRBV9 and TRBJ2-3, with D tentatively TRBD2 (7 bases). Germline CDR1 is SGDLS and CDR2 is YYNGEE. V gave up 0 bases and J gave up 4 bases, with 18 bases separating them. The length of the CDR3 is 17 residues. CDR3 DNA: TGTGCCAGCAGCGTAGCGATTGGGGGGGCAGGGGCAGATACGCAGTATTTT. Translation gives CASSVAIGGAGADTQYF.

The chain carries TRBV6-5 and TRBJ2-7; D gene unclear. Looked up from germline, CDR1 is MNHEY and CDR2 is SVGAGI. The CDR3 length is 15 residues. V lost 6 bases to trimming and J lost 1 base, with 16 bases between them. The DNA of the CDR3 is TGTGCCAGCAGGGCTTCGTCAGGCGATTCCTACGAGCAGTACTTC. Protein: CASRASSGDSYEQYF.

This chain uses TRBV19 with TRBJ2-1, with D possibly matching TRBD2 (7 bases). The CDR3 runs 14 residues. Germline V gene lookup returns CDR1 LNHDA and CDR2 SQIVND (reference sequence). Trimming cost V 10 bases and J 11 bases, with 24 bases left between them. The CDR3 DNA reads as TGTGCCACCCACCTTGGCGGGGGCCCGGAAAAGCAGTTCTTC. This sequence encodes CATHLGGGPEKQFF.

A few counts support this clone. V usage is TRBV10-3 and J usage is TRBJ2-7, with 8 bases aligning to TRBD2. Germline lookup yields CDR1 ENHRY and CDR2 SYGVKD. The length of the CDR3 is 16 residues. After removal of 5 bases from V and 4 bases from J, the junction contained 13 bases not matched to a gene. In nucleotides, the CDR3 is TGTGCCATCAGTCAAGGACTAGCCGCGGGAGAATACGAGCAGTACTTC. It encodes CAISQGLAAGEYEQYF.

The rearrangement uses TRBV5-8 and TRBJ2-1; 14 bases match TRBD2. The germline V gene has CDR1 SGHTS and CDR2 YDEGEE. V dropped 7 bases and J dropped 8; count of bases not matched to a gene: 14. The CDR3 runs 17 residues. The CDR3 spells CASASAGTSGGGDEQFF. As DNA, the CDR3 is TGTGCCAGCGCCTCCGCAGGGACTAGCGGGGGCGGGGATGAGCAGTTCTTC.

This rearrangement joins TRBV19 to TRBJ1-2; TRBD1 matches 7 bases. J was trimmed by 2 bases and V by 5 bases; bases with no gene match: 8. The V gene's germline CDR1 is LNHDA and CDR2 SQIVND (reference sequence). There are 15 residues in the CDR3. The CDR3 sequence: CASSLGTALNYGYTF. The CDR3 coding sequence is TGTGCCAGTAGTCTAGGGACAGCTCTGAACTATGGCTACACCTTC.

This clone has a single count. The J gene is TRBJ1-6, the V gene TRBV7-2; no definite D call. The CDR3 covers 15 residues. CDR1 is SGHTA and CDR2 is FQGNSA in the germline V gene. Trimming took 4 bases from V and 7 from J, leaving 14 bases between them. CDR3 DNA sequence: TGTGCCAGCAGCTCGCAGCGTTTACGAAATTCACCCCTCCACTTT. The encoded protein is CASSSQRLRNSPLHF.